This T cell receptor (beta chain) was profiled in a study of cytomegalovirus exposure and HLA in healthy donors. Whole-study findings and limits: A later analysis appeared to link common viral pathogens to several of the most significant clusters.

A word on this clone: Its cognate antigen is unknown.

The PCR employed 60 Vbeta primers together with 13 Jbeta primers. Only in-frame clones appear in the TCRdb table, and some are missing; sequencing was by immunoSEQ multiplex PCR. Of around 150,000 clones listed, approximately 83% are singletons. Germline CDR1 SNHLY, CDR2 FYNNEI. This CDR3 is built from 15 residues. J gave up 2 bases and V 5 bases, and 7 bases lay outside the gene matches. The chain links TRBV2 to TRBJ1-2; 8 bases are a match to TRBD1. The receptor comes from a woman between 18 and 29 years old in good health and CMV-seronegative. The sequencing input was PBMCs. CDR3 region: CASSPTGQANYGYTF. Written as DNA, the CDR3 is TGTGCCAGCAGTCCCACGGGACAGGCAAACTATGGCTACACCTTC.